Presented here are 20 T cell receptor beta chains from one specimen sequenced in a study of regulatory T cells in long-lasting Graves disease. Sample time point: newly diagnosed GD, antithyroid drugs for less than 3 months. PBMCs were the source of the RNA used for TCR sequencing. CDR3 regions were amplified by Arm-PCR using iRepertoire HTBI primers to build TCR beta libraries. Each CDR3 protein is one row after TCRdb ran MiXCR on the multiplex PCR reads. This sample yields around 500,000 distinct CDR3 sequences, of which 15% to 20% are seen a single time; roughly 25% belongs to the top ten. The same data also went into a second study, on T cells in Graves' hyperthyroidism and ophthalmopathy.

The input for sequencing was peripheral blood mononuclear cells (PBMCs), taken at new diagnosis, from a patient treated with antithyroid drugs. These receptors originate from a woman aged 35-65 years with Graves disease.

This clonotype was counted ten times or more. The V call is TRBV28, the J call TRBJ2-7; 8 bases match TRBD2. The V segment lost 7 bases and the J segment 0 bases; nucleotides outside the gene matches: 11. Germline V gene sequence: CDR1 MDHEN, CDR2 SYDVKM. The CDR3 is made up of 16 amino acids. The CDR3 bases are TGTGCCAGCACCGGGGGGGGGGGGCCGCACTCCTACGAGCAGTACTTC. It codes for CASTGGGGPHSYEQYF.

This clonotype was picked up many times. In DNA form, the CDR3 reads TGTGCCAGCAGCCAAGAATCGCTGCCCTACGAGCAGTACTTC. It specifies CASSQESLPYEQYF. The J gene is TRBJ2-7, the V gene TRBV3-1; D ambiguous. This CDR3 contains 14 residues. Per germline, CDR1 LGHDT and CDR2 YNNKEL (reference sequence). V gave up 0 bases and J gave up 2 bases, with 8 bases separating them.

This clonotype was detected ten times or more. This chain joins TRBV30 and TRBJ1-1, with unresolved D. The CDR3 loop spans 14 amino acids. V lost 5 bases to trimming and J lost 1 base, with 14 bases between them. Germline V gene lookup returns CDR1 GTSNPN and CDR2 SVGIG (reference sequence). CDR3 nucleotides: TGTGCCTGGCGTTCCGGCAGACCGAACACTGAAGCTTTCTTT. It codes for CAWRSGRPNTEAFF.

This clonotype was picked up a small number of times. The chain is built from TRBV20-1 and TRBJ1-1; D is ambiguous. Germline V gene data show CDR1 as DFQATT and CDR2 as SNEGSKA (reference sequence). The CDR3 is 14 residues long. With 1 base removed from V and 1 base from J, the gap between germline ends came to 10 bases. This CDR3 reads CSARAWERNTEAFF. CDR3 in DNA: TGCAGTGCTAGAGCTTGGGAGCGGAACACTGAAGCTTTCTTT.

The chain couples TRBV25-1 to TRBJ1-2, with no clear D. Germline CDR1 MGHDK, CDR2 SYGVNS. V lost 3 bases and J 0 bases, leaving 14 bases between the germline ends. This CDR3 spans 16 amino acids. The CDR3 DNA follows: TGTGCCAGCAGTGACCCCGGACGGCAAGCTAACTATGGCTACACCTTC. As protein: CASSDPGRQANYGYTF.

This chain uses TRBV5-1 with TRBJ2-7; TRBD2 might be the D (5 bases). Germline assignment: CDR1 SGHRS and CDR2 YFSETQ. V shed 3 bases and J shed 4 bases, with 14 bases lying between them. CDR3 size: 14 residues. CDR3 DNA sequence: TGCGCCAGCAGCTACAAAGGGCCGGGGTACGAGCAGTACTTC. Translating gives CASSYKGPGYEQYF.

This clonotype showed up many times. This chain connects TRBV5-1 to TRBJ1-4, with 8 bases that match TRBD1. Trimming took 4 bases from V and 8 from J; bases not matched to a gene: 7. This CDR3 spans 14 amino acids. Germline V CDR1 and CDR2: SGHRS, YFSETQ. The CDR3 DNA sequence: TGCGCCAGCAGCGAGGACAGGGAGGGGGAAAAACTGTTTTTT. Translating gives CASSEDREGEKLFF.

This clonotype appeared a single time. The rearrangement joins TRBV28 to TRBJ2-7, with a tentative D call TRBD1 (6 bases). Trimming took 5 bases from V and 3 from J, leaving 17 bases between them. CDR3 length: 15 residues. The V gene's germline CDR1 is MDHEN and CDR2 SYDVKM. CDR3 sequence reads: CASSRTLDRNYEQYF. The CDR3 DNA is TGTGCCAGCAGTCGGACGTTAGACAGGAACTACGAGCAGTACTTC.

In nucleotides, the CDR3 is TGTGCCAGCAGCGCCTCGGAGCAGTACTTC. Protein: CASSASEQYF. The chain uses TRBV9 and TRBJ2-7; no reliable D call. Germline CDR1 and CDR2: SGDLS and YYNGEE. This CDR3 contains 10 residues. Trimming removed 3 bases at V and 7 bases at J, with 5 bases between.

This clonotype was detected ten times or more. The CDR3 loop reads CASSVGGTGRNYGYTF. CDR3 bases: TGTGCCAGCAGCGTAGGGGGGACAGGGCGGAACTATGGCTACACCTTC. This sequence joins TRBV25-1 and TRBJ1-2; the match to TRBD1 covers 9 bases. CDR3 size: 16 residues. Trimming cost V 6 bases and J 2 bases; bases outside gene matches: 10. In germline, CDR1 is MGHDK, CDR2 SYGVNS.

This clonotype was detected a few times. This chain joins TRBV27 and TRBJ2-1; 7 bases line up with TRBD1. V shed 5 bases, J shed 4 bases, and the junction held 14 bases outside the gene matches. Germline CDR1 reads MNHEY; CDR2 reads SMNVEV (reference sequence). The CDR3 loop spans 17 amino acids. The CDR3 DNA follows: TGTGCCAGCAGTCCGCGACAGGGAACTCACCCTTACAATGAGCAGTTCTTC. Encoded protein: CASSPRQGTHPYNEQFF.

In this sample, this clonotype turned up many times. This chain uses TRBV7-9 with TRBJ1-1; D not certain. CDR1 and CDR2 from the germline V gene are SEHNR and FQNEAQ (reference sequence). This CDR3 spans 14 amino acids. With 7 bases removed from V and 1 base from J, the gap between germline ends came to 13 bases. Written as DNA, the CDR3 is TGTGCCAGCAACCCCATTCTGTCGAACACTGAAGCTTTCTTT. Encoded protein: CASNPILSNTEAFF.

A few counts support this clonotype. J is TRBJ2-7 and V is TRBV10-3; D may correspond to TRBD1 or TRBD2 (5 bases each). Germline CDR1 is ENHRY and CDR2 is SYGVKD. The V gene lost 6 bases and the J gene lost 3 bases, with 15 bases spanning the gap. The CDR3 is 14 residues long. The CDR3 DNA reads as TGTGCCATCAGCGGGACGGAACATAACTACGAGCAGTACTTC. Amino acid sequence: CAISGTEHNYEQYF.

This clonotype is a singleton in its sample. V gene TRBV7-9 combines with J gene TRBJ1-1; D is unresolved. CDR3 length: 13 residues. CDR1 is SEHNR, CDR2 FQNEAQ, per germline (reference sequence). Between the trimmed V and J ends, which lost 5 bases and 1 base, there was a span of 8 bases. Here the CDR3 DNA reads TGTGCCAGCAGCCAACATCCGAACACTGAAGCTTTCTTT. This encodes CASSQHPNTEAFF.

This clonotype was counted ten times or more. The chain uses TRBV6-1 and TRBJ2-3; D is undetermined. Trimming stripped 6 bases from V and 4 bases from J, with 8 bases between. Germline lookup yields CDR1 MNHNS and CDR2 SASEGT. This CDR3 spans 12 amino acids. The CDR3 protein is CASSRRSDTQYF. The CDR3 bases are TGTGCCAGCAGCCGGCGGTCAGATACGCAGTATTTT.

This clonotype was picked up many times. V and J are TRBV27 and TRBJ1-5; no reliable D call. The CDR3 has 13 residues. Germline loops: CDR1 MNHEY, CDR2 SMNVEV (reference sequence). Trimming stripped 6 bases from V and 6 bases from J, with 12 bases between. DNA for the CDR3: TGTGCCAGCAGCTATAATCGAGCTCAGCCCCAGCATTTT. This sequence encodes CASSYNRAQPQHF.

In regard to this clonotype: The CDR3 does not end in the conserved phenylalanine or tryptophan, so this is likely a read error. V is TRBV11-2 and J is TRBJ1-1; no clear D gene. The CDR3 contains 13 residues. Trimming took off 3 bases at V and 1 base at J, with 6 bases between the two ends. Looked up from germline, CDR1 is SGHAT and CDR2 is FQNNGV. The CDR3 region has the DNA TGTGCCAGCAGCTTCCGGGGGAACACTGAAGCTTTCCTT. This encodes CASSFRGNTEAFL.

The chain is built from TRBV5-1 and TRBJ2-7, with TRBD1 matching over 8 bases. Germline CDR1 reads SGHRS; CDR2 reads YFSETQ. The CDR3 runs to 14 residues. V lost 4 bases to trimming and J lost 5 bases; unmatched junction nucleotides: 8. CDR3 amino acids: CASSAGQARHEQYF. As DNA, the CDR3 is TGCGCCAGCAGCGCGGGACAGGCCAGGCACGAGCAGTACTTC.

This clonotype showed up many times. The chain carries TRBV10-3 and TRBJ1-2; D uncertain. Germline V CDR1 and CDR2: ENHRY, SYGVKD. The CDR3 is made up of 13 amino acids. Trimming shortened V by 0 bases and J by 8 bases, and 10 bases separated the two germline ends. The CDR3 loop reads CAISESYSRGYTF. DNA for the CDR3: TGTGCCATCAGTGAGTCGTACAGCAGGGGCTACACCTTC.

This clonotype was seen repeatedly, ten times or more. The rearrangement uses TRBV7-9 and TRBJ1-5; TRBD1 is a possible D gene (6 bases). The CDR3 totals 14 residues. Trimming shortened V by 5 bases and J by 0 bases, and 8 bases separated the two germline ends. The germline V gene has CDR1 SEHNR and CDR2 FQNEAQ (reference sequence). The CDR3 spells CASSRQDSNQPQHF. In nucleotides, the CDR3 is TGTGCCAGCAGCCGACAGGATAGCAATCAGCCCCAGCATTTT.